The clone carrying this T cell receptor (beta chain) was seen only once. Antigen: not known. Repertoires were generated with immunoSEQ multiplex PCR, while TCRdb's copy carries only in-frame clones and drops some. The data hold roughly 11,000 clones, with 94% observed a single time. The CDR3 is 13 residues long. Trimming took off 3 bases at V and 14 bases at J, with 14 bases between the two ends. In germline, CDR1 is LNHDA, CDR2 SQIVND (reference sequence). This sample stems from a study of T cells in narcolepsy. Study-level information: Donors had narcolepsy type 1 or type 2, or were healthy controls.

Study conclusions and caveats: Reportedly, autoreactive clonotypes were serially detected in patients' blood but not controls'. Some memory CD4+ repertoires had no autoreactive clone sequences. Autoreactive HCRT-specific and TRIB2-specific clonotypes were marked in same-patient CSF-versus-blood CD4+ comparisons.

The chain uses TRBV19 and TRBJ1-6; maybe TRBD1 (5 bases). Sequencing was carried out using CD45RA- memory CD4+ T cells from PBMCs. The sequence came from a human donor with narcolepsy. CDR3 region: CASSITLGGALHF. CDR3 DNA sequence: TGTGCCAGTAGTATCACCCTTGGGGGGGCCCTCCACTTT.